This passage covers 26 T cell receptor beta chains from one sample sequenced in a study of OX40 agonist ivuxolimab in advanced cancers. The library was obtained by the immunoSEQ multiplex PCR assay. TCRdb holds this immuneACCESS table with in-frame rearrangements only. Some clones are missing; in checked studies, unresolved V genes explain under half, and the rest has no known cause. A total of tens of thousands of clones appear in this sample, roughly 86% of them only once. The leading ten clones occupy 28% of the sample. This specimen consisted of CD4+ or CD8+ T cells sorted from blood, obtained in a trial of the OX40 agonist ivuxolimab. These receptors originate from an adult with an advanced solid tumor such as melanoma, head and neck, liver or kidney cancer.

The CDR3 DNA reads as TGTGCCAGCAGTTTCTTACAGGGGGCTCGTGGCTACACCTTC. Protein sequence: CASSFLQGARGYTF. The rearrangement uses TRBV27 and TRBJ1-2; 9 bases align to TRBD1. This CDR3 has 14 amino acids. Trimming at V came to 3 bases and at J to 7 bases, leaving 6 bases not matched to a gene. Germline V gives CDR1 MNHEY, CDR2 SMNVEV (reference sequence).

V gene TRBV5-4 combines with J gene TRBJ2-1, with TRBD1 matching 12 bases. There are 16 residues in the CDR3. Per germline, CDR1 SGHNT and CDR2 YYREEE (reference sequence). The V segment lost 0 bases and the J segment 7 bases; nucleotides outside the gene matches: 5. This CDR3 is CASSLAGQGARNEQFF. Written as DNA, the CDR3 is TGTGCCAGCAGCTTGGCGGGACAGGGGGCCAGGAATGAGCAGTTCTTC.

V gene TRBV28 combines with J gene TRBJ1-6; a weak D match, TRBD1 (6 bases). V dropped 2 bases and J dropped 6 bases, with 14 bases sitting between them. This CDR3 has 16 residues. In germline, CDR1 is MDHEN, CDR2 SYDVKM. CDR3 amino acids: CASSLPGGQINSPLHF. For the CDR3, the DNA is TGTGCCAGCAGTTTACCCGGAGGACAGATTAATTCACCCCTCCACTTT.

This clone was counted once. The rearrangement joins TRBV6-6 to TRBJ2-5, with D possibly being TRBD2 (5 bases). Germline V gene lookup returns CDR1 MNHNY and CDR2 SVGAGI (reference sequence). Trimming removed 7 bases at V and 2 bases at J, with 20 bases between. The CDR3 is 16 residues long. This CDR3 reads CASNPPPGWRQETQYF. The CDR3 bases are TGTGCCAGCAATCCCCCTCCGGGATGGCGTCAAGAGACCCAGTACTTC.

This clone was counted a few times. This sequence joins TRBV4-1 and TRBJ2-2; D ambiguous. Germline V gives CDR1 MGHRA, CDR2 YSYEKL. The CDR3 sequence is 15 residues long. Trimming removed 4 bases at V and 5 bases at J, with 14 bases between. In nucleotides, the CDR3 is TGCGCCAGCAGCCTATCGATAACAGAAACCGGGGAGCTGTTTTTT. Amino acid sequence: CASSLSITETGELFF.

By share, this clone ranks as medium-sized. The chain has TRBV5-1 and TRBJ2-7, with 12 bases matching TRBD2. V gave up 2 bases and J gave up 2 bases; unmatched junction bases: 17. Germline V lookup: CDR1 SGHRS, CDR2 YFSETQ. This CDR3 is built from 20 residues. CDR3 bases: TGCGCCAGCAGCTTAAAGTTGGAGCAGCGGACTAGCGGGGCCCCCTACGAGCAGTACTTC. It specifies CASSLKLEQRTSGAPYEQYF.

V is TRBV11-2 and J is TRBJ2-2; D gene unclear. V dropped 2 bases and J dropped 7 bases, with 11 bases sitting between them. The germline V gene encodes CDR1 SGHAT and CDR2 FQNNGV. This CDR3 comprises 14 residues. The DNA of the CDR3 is TGTGCCAGCAGCTTATTTGACACCGACGGGGAGCTGTTTTTT. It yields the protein CASSLFDTDGELFF.

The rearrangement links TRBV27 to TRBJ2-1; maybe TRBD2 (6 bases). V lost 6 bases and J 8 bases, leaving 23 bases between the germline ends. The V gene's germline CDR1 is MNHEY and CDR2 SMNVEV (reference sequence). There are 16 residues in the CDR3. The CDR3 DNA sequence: TGTGCCAGCAGGGGGTCAGCGGGCGATAGCGAGGATGAGCAGTTCTTC. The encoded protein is CASRGSAGDSEDEQFF.

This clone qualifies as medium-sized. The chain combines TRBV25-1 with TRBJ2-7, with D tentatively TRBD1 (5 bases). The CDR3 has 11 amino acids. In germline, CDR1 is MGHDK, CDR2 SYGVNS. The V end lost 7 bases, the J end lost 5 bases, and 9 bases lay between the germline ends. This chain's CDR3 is CASTQGDEQYF. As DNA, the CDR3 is TGTGCCAGCACGCAGGGTGACGAGCAGTACTTC.

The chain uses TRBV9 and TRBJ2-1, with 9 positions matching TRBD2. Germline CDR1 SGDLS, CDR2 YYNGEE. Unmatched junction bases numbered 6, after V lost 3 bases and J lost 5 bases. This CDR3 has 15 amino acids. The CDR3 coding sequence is TGTGCCAGCAGCGACCTAGCGGGGCGGGACAATGAGCAGTTCTTC. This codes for CASSDLAGRDNEQFF.

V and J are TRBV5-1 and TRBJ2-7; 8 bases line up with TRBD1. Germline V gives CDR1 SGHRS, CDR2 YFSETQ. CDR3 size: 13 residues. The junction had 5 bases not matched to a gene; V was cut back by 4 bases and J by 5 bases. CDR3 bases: TGCGCCAGCAGCCCGACAGGGGACCACGAGCAGTACTTC. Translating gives CASSPTGDHEQYF.

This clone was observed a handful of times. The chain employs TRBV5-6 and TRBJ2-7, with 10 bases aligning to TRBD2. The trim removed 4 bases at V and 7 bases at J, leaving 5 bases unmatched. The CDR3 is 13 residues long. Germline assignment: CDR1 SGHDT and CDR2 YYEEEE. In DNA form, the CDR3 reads TGTGCCAGCAGCCCCGGGACTAGCGTTGAGCAGTACTTC. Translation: CASSPGTSVEQYF.

CDR3 in DNA: TGTGCCAGCAGCTTAGGCCGAGGGACCCACCCGCCCTACAATGAGCAGTTCTTC. Residues: CASSLGRGTHPPYNEQFF. The chain has TRBV7-2 and TRBJ2-1; either TRBD1 or TRBD2 may supply D (5 bases each). Germline V gives CDR1 SGHTA, CDR2 FQGNSA. The V end was cut by 1 base, the J end by 2 bases, with 18 bases between. This CDR3 has 18 residues. The full variable domain, its missing parts supplied by reference TRBV7-2 and TRBJ2-1, is GAGVSQSPSNKVTEKGKDVELRCDPISGHTALYWYRQSLGQGLEFLIYFQGNSAPDKSGLPSDRFSAERTGGSVSTLTIQRTQQEDSAVYLCASSLGRGTHPPYNEQFFGPGTRLTVL.

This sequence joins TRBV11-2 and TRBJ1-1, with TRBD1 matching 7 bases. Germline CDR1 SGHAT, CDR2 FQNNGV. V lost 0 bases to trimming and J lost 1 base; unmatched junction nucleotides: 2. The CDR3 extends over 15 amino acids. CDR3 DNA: TGTGCCAGCAGCTTAGAGTGGACAGGGAACACTGAAGCTTTCTTT. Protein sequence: CASSLEWTGNTEAFF.

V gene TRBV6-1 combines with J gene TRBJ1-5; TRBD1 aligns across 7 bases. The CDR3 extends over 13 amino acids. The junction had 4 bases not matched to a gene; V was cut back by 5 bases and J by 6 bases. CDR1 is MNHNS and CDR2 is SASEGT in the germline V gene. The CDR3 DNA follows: TGTGCCAGCAGTTGGACAGGAGGTCAGCCCCAGCATTTT. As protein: CASSWTGGQPQHF.

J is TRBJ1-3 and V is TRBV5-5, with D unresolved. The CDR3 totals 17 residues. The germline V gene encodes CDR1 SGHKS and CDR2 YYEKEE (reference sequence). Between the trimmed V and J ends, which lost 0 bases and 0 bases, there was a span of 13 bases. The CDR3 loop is CASSLDTNVLSGNTIYF. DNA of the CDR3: TGTGCCAGCAGCTTGGACACCAACGTGCTCTCTGGAAACACCATATATTTT.

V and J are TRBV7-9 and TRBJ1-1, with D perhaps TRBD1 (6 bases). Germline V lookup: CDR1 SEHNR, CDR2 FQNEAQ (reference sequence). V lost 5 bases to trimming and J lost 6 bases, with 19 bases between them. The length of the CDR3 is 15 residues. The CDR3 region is CASSPTQGLLSEAFF. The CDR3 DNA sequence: TGTGCCAGCAGCCCTACCCAGGGGCTGCTTTCTGAAGCTTTCTTT.

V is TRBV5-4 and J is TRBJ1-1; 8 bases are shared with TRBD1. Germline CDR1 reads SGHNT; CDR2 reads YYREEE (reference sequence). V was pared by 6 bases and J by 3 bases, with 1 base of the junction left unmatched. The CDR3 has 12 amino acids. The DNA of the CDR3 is TGTGCCAGCAACAGGGGGGACACTGAAGCTTTCTTT. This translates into CASNRGDTEAFF.

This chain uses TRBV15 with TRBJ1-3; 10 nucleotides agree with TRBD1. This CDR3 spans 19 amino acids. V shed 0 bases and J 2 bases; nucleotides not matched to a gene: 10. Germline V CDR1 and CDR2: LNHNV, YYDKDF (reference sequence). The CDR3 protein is CATSREGRDRGFAGNTIYF. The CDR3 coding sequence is TGTGCCACCAGCAGAGAGGGCCGGGACAGGGGCTTTGCTGGAAACACCATATATTTT.

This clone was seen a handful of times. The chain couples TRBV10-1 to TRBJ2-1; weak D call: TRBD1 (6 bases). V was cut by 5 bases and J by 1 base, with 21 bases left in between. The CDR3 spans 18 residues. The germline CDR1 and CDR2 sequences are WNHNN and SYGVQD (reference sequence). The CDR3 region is CASSRDTQRYISYNEQFF. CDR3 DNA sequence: TGCGCCAGCAGTCGGGACACTCAACGATATATTTCCTACAATGAGCAGTTCTTC.

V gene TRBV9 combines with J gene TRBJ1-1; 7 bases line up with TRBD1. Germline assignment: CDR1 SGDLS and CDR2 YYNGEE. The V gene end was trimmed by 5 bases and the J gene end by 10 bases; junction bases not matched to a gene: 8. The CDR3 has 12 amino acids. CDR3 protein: CASSDRARGAFF. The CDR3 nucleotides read TGTGCCAGCAGTGACAGGGCCAGGGGAGCTTTCTTT.

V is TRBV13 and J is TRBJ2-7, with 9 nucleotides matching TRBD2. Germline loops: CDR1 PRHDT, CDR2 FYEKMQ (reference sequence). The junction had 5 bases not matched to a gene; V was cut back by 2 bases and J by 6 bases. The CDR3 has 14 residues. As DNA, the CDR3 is TGTGCCAGCAGCTTACTCGCGGGGGGGCTCGAGCAGTACTTC. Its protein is CASSLLAGGLEQYF. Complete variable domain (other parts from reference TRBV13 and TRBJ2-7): AAGVIQSPRHLIKEKRETATLKCYPIPRHDTVYWYQQGPGQDPQFLISFYEKMQSDKGSIPDRFSAQQFSDYHSELNMSSLELGDSALYFCASSLLAGGLEQYFGPGTRLTVT.

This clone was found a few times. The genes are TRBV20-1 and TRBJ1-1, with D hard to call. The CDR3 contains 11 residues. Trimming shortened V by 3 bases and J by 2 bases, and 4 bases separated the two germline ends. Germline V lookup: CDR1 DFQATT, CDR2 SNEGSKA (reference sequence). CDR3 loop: CSASVNTEAFF. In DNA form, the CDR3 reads TGCAGTGCTAGTGTCAACACTGAAGCTTTCTTT.

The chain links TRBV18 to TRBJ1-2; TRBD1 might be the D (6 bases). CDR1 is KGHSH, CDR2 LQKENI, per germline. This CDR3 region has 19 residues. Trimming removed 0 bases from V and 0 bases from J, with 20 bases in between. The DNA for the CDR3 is TGTGCCAGCTCACCACCGGGGGCGGACGGAGAATTTACTAACTATGGCTACACCTTC. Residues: CASSPPGADGEFTNYGYTF.

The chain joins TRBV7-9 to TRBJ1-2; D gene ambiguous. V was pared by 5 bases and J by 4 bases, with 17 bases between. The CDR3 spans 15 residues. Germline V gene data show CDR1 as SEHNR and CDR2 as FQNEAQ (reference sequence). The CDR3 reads CASSPRGTVLYGYTF. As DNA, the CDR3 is TGTGCCAGCAGCCCCCGTGGCACCGTCCTCTATGGCTACACCTTC.

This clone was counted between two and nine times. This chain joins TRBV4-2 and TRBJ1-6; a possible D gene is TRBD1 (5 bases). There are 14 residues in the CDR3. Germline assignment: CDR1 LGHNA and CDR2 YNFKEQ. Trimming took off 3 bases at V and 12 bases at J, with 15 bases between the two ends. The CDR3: CASSQGQGGGPLHF. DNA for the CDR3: TGTGCCAGCAGCCAGGGGCAGGGAGGAGGACCCCTCCACTTT.